This entry lists 24 T cell receptor beta chains sequenced from one sample in a study of early T cells in non-severe SARS-CoV-2 infection. TCRdb reprocessed the 5' RACE reads with MiXCR, giving one entry per CDR3 protein. The sample has about 64,000 distinct CDR3 sequences; over 10% are singletons. Sequences were obtained from whole blood. Receptors were obtained from an adult who was a healthcare worker with PCR-confirmed SARS-CoV-2 infection or an uninfected control (not recorded which).

The sample holds a few counts of this clonotype. The genes are TRBV7-3 and TRBJ2-7; 8 bases map to TRBD1. Germline CDR1 reads SGHTA; CDR2 reads FQGTGA. The CDR3 spans 14 residues. V trimming: 5 bases; J trimming: 3 bases; junction bases outside the gene matches: 6. Here the CDR3 reads CASSPGTGDYEQYF. The CDR3 DNA reads as TGTGCCAGCAGCCCCGGGACAGGAGACTACGAGCAGTACTTC.

This clonotype was observed a handful of times. CDR3: CASSLEEGFYEQYF. The CDR3, as DNA: TGTGCCAGCAGCTTAGAGGAGGGTTTCTACGAGCAGTACTTC. J is TRBJ2-7 and V is TRBV7-6, with a tentative D call TRBD2 (6 bases). Germline-derived CDR1 and CDR2 are SGHVS and FNYEAQ. V shed 1 base and J shed 3 bases, with 10 bases lying between them. CDR3 length equals 14 residues.

The CDR3: CASSLDRSVVFF. CDR3 nucleotides: TGTGCCAGCAGCTTAGATCGATCCGTGGTCTTCTTT. V gene TRBV7-2 combines with J gene TRBJ1-1; the D is unclear. From germline, CDR1 is SGHTA and CDR2 FQGNSA. This CDR3 spans 12 amino acids. Trimming cost V 1 base and J 14 bases, with 14 bases left between them.

The rearrangement links TRBV29-1 to TRBJ2-2; TRBD1 matches 8 bases. The CDR3 spans 14 residues. V gave up 7 bases and J gave up 4 bases; unmatched junction bases: 8. Germline CDR1 and CDR2: SQVTM and ANQGSEA. The CDR3 DNA reads TGCAGCGCTAGGACAGGGCTAGGCACCGGGGAGCTGTTTTTT. This gives the protein CSARTGLGTGELFF.

This clonotype appeared many times. The gene calls are TRBV7-2 and TRBJ2-2; no clear D. Looked up from germline, CDR1 is SGHTA and CDR2 is FQGNSA. V was shortened by 6 bases and J by 1 base, with 12 bases between the two germline ends. This CDR3 region has 15 residues. CDR3 residues: CASSLTSRNTGELFF. The DNA for the CDR3 is TGTGCCAGCAGTCTTACATCCAGGAACACCGGGGAGCTGTTTTTT.

This clonotype was seen only a few times. In nucleotides, the CDR3 is TGTGCCAGCAGTGAAGTACAGTATGGCTACACCTTC. It translates to CASSEVQYGYTF. The chain is built from TRBV2 and TRBJ1-2; D remains unclear. The germline gives CDR1 SNHLY, CDR2 FYNNEI. This CDR3 comprises 12 residues. Trimming stripped 1 base from V and 5 bases from J, with 5 bases between.

This clonotype was counted a few times. V is TRBV6-4 and J is TRBJ2-5; tentatively, D is TRBD1 (7 bases). Germline CDR1 is MRHNA and CDR2 is SNTAGT. This CDR3 region has 13 residues. Trimming removed 4 bases from V and 4 bases from J, with 10 bases in between. The CDR3 sequence is CASSVQGGETQYF. CDR3 nucleotide sequence: TGTGCCAGCAGTGTGCAGGGGGGAGAGACCCAGTACTTC.

This clonotype was counted only a few times. The chain links TRBV2 to TRBJ1-5; possible D gene TRBD1, 6 bases. Germline CDR1 and CDR2: SNHLY and FYNNEI. V gave up 3 bases and J gave up 4 bases, with 13 bases separating them. The CDR3 consists of 15 residues. The CDR3 DNA follows: TGTGCCAGCAGTGACGGGGGGGGCCGGAATCAGCCCCAGCATTTT. This codes for CASSDGGGRNQPQHF.

The J gene is TRBJ2-2, the V gene TRBV4-3; 13 nucleotides align to TRBD2. The CDR3 has 20 amino acids. Unmatched junction bases numbered 9, after V lost 2 bases and J lost 0 bases. The V gene's germline CDR1 is LGHNA and CDR2 YSLEER. For the CDR3, the DNA is TGCGCCAGCAGCCAATTCATCGGACTAGCGGGGGCCCCGAACACCGGGGAGCTGTTTTTT. Protein product: CASSQFIGLAGAPNTGELFF.

In this sample, this clonotype turned up many times. The CDR3, as DNA: TGTGCCAGCAGTCCCACAAACAGGGGGCGACAGTATGGCTACACCTTC. Residues: CASSPTNRGRQYGYTF. The V gene is TRBV6-1, the J gene TRBJ1-2; TRBD1 agrees at 9 bases. The CDR3 consists of 16 residues. The germline V gene encodes CDR1 MNHNS and CDR2 SASEGT. The J segment lost 5 bases and the V segment lost 5 bases, leaving 12 bases of the junction unmatched.

The table lists this clonotype with a few counts. V gene TRBV19 combines with J gene TRBJ2-3, with D perhaps given as TRBD1 or TRBD2 (7 bases each). Per germline, CDR1 LNHDA and CDR2 SQIVND (reference sequence). This CDR3 comprises 16 residues. V was shortened by 5 bases and J by 3 bases, with 18 bases between the two germline ends. In nucleotides, the CDR3 is TGTGCCAGTAGTTCCCCCAGGGGGGGCCCAACAGATACGCAGTATTTT. Its protein is CASSSPRGGPTDTQYF.

The chain carries TRBV20-1 and TRBJ1-2, with no clear D. Germline assignment: CDR1 DFQATT and CDR2 SNEGSKA (reference sequence). The germline V and J ends were trimmed by 5 bases and 2 bases, with 9 bases remaining between them. This CDR3 has 12 amino acids. The CDR3 DNA sequence: TGCAGTGCTCTACTGGGAAACTATGGCTACACCTTC. Translating gives CSALLGNYGYTF.

This clonotype came up many times. The chain employs TRBV29-1 and TRBJ1-4; D ambiguous. This CDR3 is built from 14 residues. V was trimmed by 3 bases and J by 5 bases, leaving 13 bases between them. The germline V gene has CDR1 SQVTM and CDR2 ANQGSEA. CDR3 protein: CSVEVGRSNEKLFF. The CDR3 DNA sequence: TGCAGCGTTGAGGTTGGCAGATCGAATGAAAAACTGTTTTTT.

This chain links TRBV5-6 with TRBJ1-2; D uncertain. CDR3 length equals 13 residues. V shed 4 bases and J shed 6 bases, with 13 bases lying between them. CDR1 and CDR2 (germline): SGHDT, YYEEEE. CDR3 residues: CASSKHQNDGYTF. In nucleotides, the CDR3 is TGTGCCAGCAGCAAACACCAAAACGATGGCTACACCTTC.

CDR3 sequence reads: CASSGGGHNEQFF. The DNA of the CDR3 is TGTGCCAGCTCCGGGGGGGGGCACAATGAGCAGTTCTTC. The chain joins TRBV18 to TRBJ2-1; 8 bases are shared with TRBD2. The CDR3 has 13 residues. Germline assignment: CDR1 KGHSH and CDR2 LQKENI. After removal of 6 bases from V and 5 bases from J, the junction contained 3 bases not matched to a gene.

This clonotype was observed a few times. The CDR3 region is CASSLGLEAQYF. DNA of the CDR3: TGTGCCAGCAGCTTGGGATTGGAGGCCCAGTACTTC. This chain connects TRBV5-6 to TRBJ2-5, with a possible D match to TRBD2 (5 bases). With 0 bases removed from V and 9 bases from J, the gap between germline ends came to 9 bases. CDR3 size: 12 residues. CDR1 is SGHDT and CDR2 is YYEEEE in the germline V gene.

In this sample, this clonotype is medium-sized. The genes are TRBV20-1 and TRBJ2-1; TRBD2 aligns across 7 bases. This CDR3 has 14 residues. Germline trimming cut 6 bases from V and 0 bases from J; bases unmatched to any gene: 5. Germline V lookup: CDR1 DFQATT, CDR2 SNEGSKA (reference sequence). The DNA of the CDR3 is TGCAGTGCAACTAGCGAAAGCTCCTACAATGAGCAGTTCTTC. Protein: CSATSESSYNEQFF.

This clonotype was counted many times. CDR3: CASSPPGQANTGELFF. For the CDR3, the DNA is TGTGCCAGCTCACCACCGGGACAGGCAAACACCGGGGAGCTGTTTTTT. The V and J genes are TRBV18 and TRBJ2-2; TRBD1 matches 8 bases. This CDR3 contains 16 residues. The J segment lost 2 bases and the V segment lost 0 bases, leaving 2 bases of the junction unmatched. Per germline, CDR1 KGHSH and CDR2 LQKENI.

This clonotype showed up just a few times. The chain uses TRBV7-9 and TRBJ2-2, with 8 bases that match TRBD1. The CDR3 has 15 residues. Germline trimming cut 5 bases from V and 3 bases from J; bases unmatched to any gene: 5. Germline CDR1 reads SEHNR; CDR2 reads FQNEAQ (reference sequence). The CDR3 is CASSQQGVHTGELFF. The CDR3 DNA is TGTGCCAGCAGCCAACAGGGGGTCCACACCGGGGAGCTGTTTTTT.

This clonotype appeared many times. The chain links TRBV20-1 to TRBJ2-3; 7 nucleotides agree with TRBD2. CDR3 length equals 12 residues. CDR1 is DFQATT and CDR2 is SNEGSKA in the germline V gene (reference sequence). J gave up 2 bases and V 7 bases, and 3 bases lay outside the gene matches. DNA for the CDR3: TGCAGTGGAAGCGGGGACACAGATACGCAGTATTTT. This encodes CSGSGDTDTQYF.

The rearrangement links TRBV6-1 to TRBJ2-5; the D gene could be TRBD1 or TRBD2 (6 bases each). The germline V and J ends were trimmed by 8 bases and 2 bases, with 15 bases remaining between them. The germline V gene encodes CDR1 MNHNS and CDR2 SASEGT. The CDR3 sequence is 14 residues long. The CDR3 DNA follows: TGTGCCAGCGGGAACGGGGGCTGGCAAGAGACCCAGTACTTC. The encoded protein is CASGNGGWQETQYF.

This clonotype appeared a few times. In DNA form, the CDR3 reads TGCGCCAGCAGTGATGGCGGGGGCCTCAATGAGCAGTTCTTC. Encoded protein: CASSDGGGLNEQFF. The chain uses TRBV10-1 and TRBJ2-1, with D tentatively TRBD2 (7 bases). CDR1 and CDR2 from the germline V gene are WNHNN and SYGVQD (reference sequence). The CDR3 consists of 14 residues. Trimming stripped 3 bases from V and 6 bases from J, with 12 bases between.

The table lists this clonotype with many counts. V gene TRBV19 combines with J gene TRBJ2-5, with a tentative D call TRBD1 (5 bases). The CDR3 totals 14 residues. Germline V gives CDR1 LNHDA, CDR2 SQIVND (reference sequence). V was trimmed by 6 bases and J by 4 bases, leaving 15 bases between them. The CDR3 coding sequence is TGTGCCAGTAGCCTGGTGGTTGGGGCAGAGACCCAGTACTTC. Residues: CASSLVVGAETQYF. Full variable domain (remainder filled in from reference TRBV19 and TRBJ2-5): DGGITQSPKYLFRKEGQNVTLSCEQNLNHDAMYWYRQDPGQGLRLIYYSQIVNDFQKGDIAEGYSVSREKKESFPLTVTSAQKNPTAFYLCASSLVVGAETQYFGPGTRLLVL.

The chain uses TRBV20-1 and TRBJ2-1; 9 bases map to TRBD1. Germline V gene data show CDR1 as DFQATT and CDR2 as SNEGSKA (reference sequence). This CDR3 has 16 residues. After removal of 0 bases from V and 0 bases from J, the junction contained 3 bases not matched to a gene. Here the CDR3 reads CSARDQGQGSYNEQFF. In nucleotides, the CDR3 is TGCAGTGCTAGAGATCAGGGACAGGGCTCCTACAATGAGCAGTTCTTC.